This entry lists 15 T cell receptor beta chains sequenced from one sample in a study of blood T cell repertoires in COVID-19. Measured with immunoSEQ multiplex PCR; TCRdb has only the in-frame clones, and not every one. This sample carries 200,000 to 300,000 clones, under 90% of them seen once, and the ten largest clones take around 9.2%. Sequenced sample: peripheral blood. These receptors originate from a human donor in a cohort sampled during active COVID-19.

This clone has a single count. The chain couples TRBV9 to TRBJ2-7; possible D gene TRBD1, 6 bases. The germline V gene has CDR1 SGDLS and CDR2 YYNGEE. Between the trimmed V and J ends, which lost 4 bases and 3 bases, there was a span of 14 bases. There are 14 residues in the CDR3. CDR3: CASSPTGTDYEQYF. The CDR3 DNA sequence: TGTGCCAGCAGCCCGACAGGAACTGACTACGAGCAGTACTTC.

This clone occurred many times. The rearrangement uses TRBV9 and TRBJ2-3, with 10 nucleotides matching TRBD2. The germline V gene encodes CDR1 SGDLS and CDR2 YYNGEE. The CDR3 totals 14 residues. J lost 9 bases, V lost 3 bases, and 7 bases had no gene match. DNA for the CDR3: TGTGCCAGCAGCGAACTAGGGACTAGCGACACGCAGTATTTT. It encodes CASSELGTSDTQYF.

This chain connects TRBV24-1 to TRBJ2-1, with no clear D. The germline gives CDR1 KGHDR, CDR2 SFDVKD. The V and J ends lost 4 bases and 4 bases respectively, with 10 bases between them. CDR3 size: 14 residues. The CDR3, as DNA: TGTGCCACCAGTGACCCCGACATTTACAATGAGCAGTTCTTC. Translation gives CATSDPDIYNEQFF.

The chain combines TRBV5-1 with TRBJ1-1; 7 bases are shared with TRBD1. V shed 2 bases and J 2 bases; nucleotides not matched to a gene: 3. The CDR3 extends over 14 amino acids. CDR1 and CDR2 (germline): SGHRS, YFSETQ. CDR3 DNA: TGCGCCAGCAGCTTCACAGGGGCAAACACTGAAGCTTTCTTT. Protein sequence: CASSFTGANTEAFF.

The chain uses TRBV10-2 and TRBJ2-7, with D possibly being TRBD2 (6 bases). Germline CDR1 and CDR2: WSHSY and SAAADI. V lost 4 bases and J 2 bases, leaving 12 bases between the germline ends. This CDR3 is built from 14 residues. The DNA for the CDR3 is TGCGCCAGCAGTGGGAGAGCGGGCACCTACGAGCAGTACTTC. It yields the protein CASSGRAGTYEQYF.

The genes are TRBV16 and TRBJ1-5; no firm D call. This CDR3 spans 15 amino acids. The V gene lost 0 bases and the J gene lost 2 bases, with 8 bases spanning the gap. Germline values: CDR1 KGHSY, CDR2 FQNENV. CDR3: CASSQSSSGNQPQHF. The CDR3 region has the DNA TGTGCCAGCAGCCAATCATCCAGTGGCAATCAGCCCCAGCATTTT.

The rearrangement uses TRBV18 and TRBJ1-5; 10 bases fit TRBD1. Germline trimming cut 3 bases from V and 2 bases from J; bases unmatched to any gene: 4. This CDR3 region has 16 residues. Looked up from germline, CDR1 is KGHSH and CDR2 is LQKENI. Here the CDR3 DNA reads TGTGCCAGCTCACCGACAGGGGGCAACGGCAATCAGCCCCAGCATTTT. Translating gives CASSPTGGNGNQPQHF.

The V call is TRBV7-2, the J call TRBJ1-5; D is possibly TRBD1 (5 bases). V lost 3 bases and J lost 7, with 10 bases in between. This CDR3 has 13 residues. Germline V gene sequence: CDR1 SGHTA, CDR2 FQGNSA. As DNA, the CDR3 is TGTGCCAGCAGCTTCCAGGGTTTCCAGCCCCAGCATTTT. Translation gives CASSFQGFQPQHF.

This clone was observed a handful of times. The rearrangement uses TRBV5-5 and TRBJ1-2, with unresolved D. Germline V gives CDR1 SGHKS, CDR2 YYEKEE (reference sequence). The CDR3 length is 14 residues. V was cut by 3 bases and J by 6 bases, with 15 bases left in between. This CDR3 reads CASSSLVSGNGYTF. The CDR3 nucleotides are TGTGCCAGCAGCTCCTTAGTTTCGGGGAATGGCTACACCTTC.

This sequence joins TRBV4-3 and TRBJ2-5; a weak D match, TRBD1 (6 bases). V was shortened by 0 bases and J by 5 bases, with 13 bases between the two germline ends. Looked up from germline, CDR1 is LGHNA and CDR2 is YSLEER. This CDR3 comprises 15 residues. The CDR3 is CASSQEKRQVETQYF. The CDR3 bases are TGCGCCAGCAGCCAAGAAAAAAGACAGGTGGAGACCCAGTACTTC.

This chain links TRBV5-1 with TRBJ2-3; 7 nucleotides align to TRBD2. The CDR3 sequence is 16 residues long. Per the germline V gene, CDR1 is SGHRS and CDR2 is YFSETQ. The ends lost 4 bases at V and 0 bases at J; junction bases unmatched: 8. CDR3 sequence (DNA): TGCGCCAGCAGCCCCGCCCTAGCGGCAAGCACAGATACGCAGTATTTT. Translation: CASSPALAASTDTQYF.

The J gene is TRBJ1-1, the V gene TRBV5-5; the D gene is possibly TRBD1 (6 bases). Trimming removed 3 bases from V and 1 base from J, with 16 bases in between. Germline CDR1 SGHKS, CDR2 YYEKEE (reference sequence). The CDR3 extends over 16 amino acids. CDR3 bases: TGTGCCAGCAGCTCGCTCACAGGGCCCCGGAACACTGAAGCTTTCTTT. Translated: CASSSLTGPRNTEAFF. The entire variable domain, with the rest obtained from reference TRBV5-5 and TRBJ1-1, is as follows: DAGVTQSPTHLIKTRGQQVTLRCSPISGHKSVSWYQQVLGQGPQFIFQYYEKEERGRGNFPDRFSARQFPNYSSELNVNALLLGDSALYLCASSSLTGPRNTEAFFGQGTRLTVV.

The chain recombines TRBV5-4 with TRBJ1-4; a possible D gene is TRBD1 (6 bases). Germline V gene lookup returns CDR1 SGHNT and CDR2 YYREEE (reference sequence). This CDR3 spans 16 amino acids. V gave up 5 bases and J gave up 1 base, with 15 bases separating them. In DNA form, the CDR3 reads TGTGCCAGCAGTCGAAGATCACAGGGAACTAATGAAAAACTGTTTTTT. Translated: CASSRRSQGTNEKLFF.

The CDR3 loop reads CASSLLGTGDWDEQYF. In DNA, the CDR3 is TGTGCCAGCAGCTTGTTGGGGACAGGGGATTGGGACGAGCAGTACTTC. V is TRBV5-8 and J is TRBJ2-7; 10 nucleotides match TRBD1. Germline V gene data show CDR1 as SGHTS and CDR2 as YDEGEE. V lost 1 base to trimming and J lost 5 bases; unmatched junction nucleotides: 9. The CDR3 sequence is 16 residues long.

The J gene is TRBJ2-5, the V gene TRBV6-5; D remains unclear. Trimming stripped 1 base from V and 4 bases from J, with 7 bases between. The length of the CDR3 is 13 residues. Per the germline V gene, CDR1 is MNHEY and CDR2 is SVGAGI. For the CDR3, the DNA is TGTGCCAGCAGTTACTTAACGGGAGAGACCCAGTACTTC. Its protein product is CASSYLTGETQYF.